The 20 T cell receptor beta chains below come from one sample, sequenced in a study of T cell changes during pregnancy in multiple sclerosis. The protocol was immunoSEQ multiplex PCR, while the TCRdb copy is restricted to in-frame clones and leaves out a portion. The top ten clones hold more than 8% of a sample with 42,000 or so clones, 90% of them seen once. This material consisted of CD8+ T cells from peripheral blood mononuclear cells, taken in the first trimester of pregnancy. All receptors come from a female donor with multiple sclerosis, enrolled in a pregnancy study.

This clone was picked up a small number of times. The rearrangement joins TRBV14 to TRBJ1-1; the D gene is possibly TRBD1 (5 bases). The CDR3 loop spans 13 amino acids. In germline, CDR1 is SGHDN, CDR2 FVKESK. Trimming removed 0 bases from V and 10 bases from J, with 12 bases in between. Here the CDR3 DNA reads TGTGCCAGCAGCCAAGATAGGGGTTTTTCAGCTTTCTTT. Translation: CASSQDRGFSAFF.

The chain combines TRBV14 with TRBJ2-7; tentative D call: TRBD1 (6 bases). V lost 0 bases and J lost 5, with 11 bases in between. Per the germline V gene, CDR1 is SGHDN and CDR2 is FVKESK. The CDR3 totals 14 residues. The CDR3 nucleotides read TGTGCCAGCAGCCAAGAAGTACAGGGCCACGAGCAGTACTTC. Residues: CASSQEVQGHEQYF.

A single count supports this clone. V gene TRBV6-4 combines with J gene TRBJ1-2; tentatively, D is TRBD1 (6 bases). This CDR3 is built from 13 residues. Germline assignment: CDR1 MRHNA and CDR2 SNTAGT. V lost 6 bases, J lost 2 bases, and 10 bases lay in between. DNA of the CDR3: TGTGCCAGCAGCGCCACAGGGAACTATGGCTACACCTTC. Translating gives CASSATGNYGYTF.

The chain uses TRBV4-3 and TRBJ2-7; 10 positions agree with TRBD1. J was trimmed by 6 bases and V by 1 base; bases with no gene match: 15. The CDR3 is 18 residues long. From germline, CDR1 is LGHNA and CDR2 YSLEER. CDR3 in amino acids: CASSQGRGLGTGDGEQYF. In nucleotides, the CDR3 is TGCGCCAGCAGCCAAGGGAGAGGTTTAGGGACAGGGGATGGCGAGCAGTACTTC.

V and J are TRBV7-9 and TRBJ1-1; D uncertain. Trimming left V 5 bases short and J 3 bases short, with 19 bases between. This CDR3 is 16 amino acids long. Germline CDR1 SEHNR, CDR2 FQNEAQ (reference sequence). This CDR3 is CASSTSGGRVDTEAFF. The CDR3 bases are TGTGCCAGCAGCACCTCCGGTGGGCGGGTCGACACTGAAGCTTTCTTT.

The chain couples TRBV6-5 to TRBJ1-5; D unclear. Germline V gives CDR1 MNHEY, CDR2 SVGAGI. Trimming cost V 2 bases and J 5 bases, with 7 bases left between them. This CDR3 is built from 13 residues. The CDR3 nucleotides are TGTGCCAGCAGTTACGTGGCGGATCAGCCCCAGCATTTT. Its protein is CASSYVADQPQHF.

The chain links TRBV9 to TRBJ1-1; D remains ambiguous. CDR1 is SGDLS and CDR2 is YYNGEE in the germline V gene. Trimming took 4 bases from V and 1 from J, leaving 11 bases between them. This CDR3 comprises 14 residues. CDR3 sequence (DNA): TGTGCCAGCAGCTATGGACTCGGGAACACTGAAGCTTTCTTT. It encodes CASSYGLGNTEAFF.

The V and J genes are TRBV7-3 and TRBJ2-2, with TRBD1 identical over 7 bases. Germline trimming cut 5 bases from V and 6 bases from J; bases unmatched to any gene: 3. The CDR3 is 13 amino acids. Germline CDR1 and CDR2: SGHTA and FQGTGA. CDR3 sequence: CASSLTGPGELFF. In DNA, the CDR3 is TGTGCCAGCAGCCTGACAGGGCCCGGGGAGCTGTTTTTT.

V and J are TRBV29-1 and TRBJ2-1; the match to TRBD2 covers 10 bases. Per the germline V gene, CDR1 is SQVTM and CDR2 is ANQGSEA. This CDR3 is 15 amino acids long. V trimming: 1 base; J trimming: 5 bases; junction bases outside the gene matches: 5. CDR3 sequence (DNA): TGCAGCGTTGAAGCCCCTAGCGGGAGCCACAATGAGCAGTTCTTC. Protein sequence: CSVEAPSGSHNEQFF.

This chain links TRBV4-3 with TRBJ2-2, with TRBD2 matching over 12 bases. CDR1 is LGHNA and CDR2 is YSLEER in the germline V gene. The CDR3 covers 18 residues. V lost 4 bases, J lost 6 bases, and 12 bases stayed unmatched. CDR3 loop: CASSLSSGGAGFAGELFF. CDR3 DNA: TGCGCCAGCAGCCTATCTAGCGGGGGGGCCGGGTTTGCCGGGGAGCTGTTTTTT.

This clone has only one observation. This chain links TRBV11-2 with TRBJ2-3; 7 positions agree with TRBD2. The CDR3 runs 18 residues. Germline V gene sequence: CDR1 SGHAT, CDR2 FQNNGV. V gave up 1 base and J gave up 1 base; unmatched junction bases: 11. The CDR3 loop reads CASSLVPPGLPGTDTQYF. For the CDR3, the DNA is TGTGCCAGCAGCTTAGTACCTCCGGGACTACCAGGCACAGATACGCAGTATTTT.

V is TRBV30 and J is TRBJ1-1; no definite D call. The CDR3 is 10 amino acids. V dropped 4 bases and J dropped 4 bases, with 4 bases sitting between them. The V gene's germline CDR1 is GTSNPN and CDR2 SVGIG (reference sequence). DNA for the CDR3: TGTGCCTGGACGCGCACTGAAGCTTTCTTT. Residues: CAWTRTEAFF.

The chain is built from TRBV9 and TRBJ2-2; 7 positions match TRBD1. Trimming removed 0 bases from V and 5 bases from J; junction bases left unmatched: 7. The germline CDR1 and CDR2 sequences are SGDLS and YYNGEE. This CDR3 spans 16 amino acids. CDR3 in DNA: TGTGCCAGCAGCGTAGACCCTAGGGGGCCAACCGGGGAGCTGTTTTTT. Residues: CASSVDPRGPTGELFF.

J is TRBJ2-5 and V is TRBV2; 9 nucleotides align to TRBD2. The CDR3 length is 15 residues. Germline V gene data show CDR1 as SNHLY and CDR2 as FYNNEI. Losses at the gene ends were 10 bases for V and 2 bases for J; bases not matched to a gene: 11. CDR3 sequence: CATSRLAESQETQYF. In nucleotides, the CDR3 is TGTGCCACCTCCCGACTAGCGGAGAGTCAAGAGACCCAGTACTTC.

J is TRBJ1-5 and V is TRBV27, with 9 bases that match TRBD1. Trimming removed 5 bases from V and 1 base from J; junction bases left unmatched: 6. Germline V lookup: CDR1 MNHEY, CDR2 SMNVEV (reference sequence). This CDR3 comprises 16 residues. As DNA, the CDR3 is TGTGCCAGCAGTCCTCTTACAGGGGGCAGCAATCAGCCCCAGCATTTT. It yields the protein CASSPLTGGSNQPQHF.

CDR3 loop: CASSLGAISEAFF. In DNA form, the CDR3 reads TGTGCCAGCAGCTTAGGGGCAATTTCCGAAGCTTTCTTT. The V call is TRBV11-3, the J call TRBJ1-1; no firm D call. The ends were cut back, 1 base at V and 8 bases at J, with 11 bases in the middle. The germline gives CDR1 SGHNT, CDR2 YENEEA. CDR3 size: 13 residues. Full variable domain (rest looked up from reference TRBV11-3 and TRBJ1-1): EAGVVQSPRYKIIEKKQPVAFWCNPISGHNTLYWYLQNLGQGPELLIRYENEEAVDDSQLPKDRFSAERLKGVDSTLKIQPAELGDSAVYLCASSLGAISEAFFGQGTRLTVV.

The V and J genes are TRBV2 and TRBJ2-1, with TRBD2 matching 11 bases. The V and J ends lost 4 bases and 5 bases, in that order; junction bases with no gene match: 7. In germline, CDR1 is SNHLY, CDR2 FYNNEI. The CDR3 is made up of 16 amino acids. The CDR3 spells CASSGDRTSGHNEQFF. The CDR3 coding sequence is TGTGCCAGCAGTGGAGACCGGACTAGCGGGCACAATGAGCAGTTCTTC.

CDR3: CASSGTGDNQPQHF. In DNA form, the CDR3 reads TGTGCCAGCAGTGGGACAGGTGACAATCAGCCCCAGCATTTT. The chain is built from TRBV25-1 and TRBJ1-5; 7 bases agree with TRBD1. V was pared by 4 bases and J by 3 bases, with 3 bases of the junction left unmatched. There are 14 residues in the CDR3. CDR1 is MGHDK, CDR2 SYGVNS, per germline. Variable domain in full (rest from reference TRBV25-1 and TRBJ1-5): EADIYQTPRYLVIGTGKKITLECSQTMGHDKMYWYQQDPGMELHLIHYSYGVNSTEKGDLSSESTVSRIRTEHFPLTLESARPSHTSQYLCASSGTGDNQPQHFGDGTRLSIL.

V and J are TRBV5-4 and TRBJ2-3; 9 bases align to TRBD1. The V and J ends lost 3 bases and 0 bases, in that order; junction bases with no gene match: 8. The CDR3 runs to 17 residues. Germline CDR1 reads SGHNT; CDR2 reads YYREEE (reference sequence). The CDR3 nucleotides read TGTGCCAGCAGCTGGGGGACAGGGCAAGCTAGCACAGATACGCAGTATTTT. Translated, it gives CASSWGTGQASTDTQYF.

V is TRBV4-2 and J is TRBJ2-1, with TRBD2 matching 10 bases. CDR1 is LGHNA, CDR2 YNFKEQ, per germline. This CDR3 contains 18 residues. V dropped 0 bases and J dropped 2; count of bases not matched to a gene: 7. DNA for the CDR3: TGTGCCAGCAGCCAAGATCCCAGCGGGAGGGCCCCCTACAATGAGCAGTTCTTC. It yields the protein CASSQDPSGRAPYNEQFF.